This TCR beta chain was sequenced during a study of blood T cell repertoires in COVID-19 (dated by TCRdb to the early 2020s). General notes on the study: Samples from collaborators originated in the United States, Italy and Spain and spanned both the acute and convalescent phases of COVID-19. The dataset comprised deeply sampled blood TCRbeta repertoires from subjects exposed to, actively infected with, or recovered from COVID-19. The repertoires were released in a freely available public database intended as a resource for research on the immune response to SARS-CoV-2. The samples were drawn from two sources: the first 160 participants of the ongoing ImmuneRACE study, and 1,000 to 1,500 subjects contributed by 6 global collaborators. HLA class I and class II types, where available, came from metadata supplied by the sample provider rather than from assay-based typing. The material from the prospective study consisted of cDNA or gDNA derived from T cells, B-cell-depleted T cells, or PBMCs. Sample metadata almost always included a de-identified subject ID, COVID-19 status, age in years and sex. General study outcomes and caveats: Clinical and demographic metadata were provided uncurated, with the amount varying by source and participant.

CDR1 GTSNPN and CDR2 SVGIG are derived from the germline V gene (reference sequence). There are 16 amino acids in the CDR3, from cysteine to phenylalanine inclusive. The only DNA kept is the CDR3, 48 bases in frame from the first base. V was cut back by 0 bases and J by 0 bases, leaving a gap of 12 bases between them. The collaborating institutions used their own protocols to collect whole blood in K2EDTA tubes. For TCRbeta analysis, collaborators shipped samples in one of three forms: frozen whole blood, isolated PBMCs, or DNA extracted from either of those sample types. This clone has just one count. The antigen it binds to is not known. No per-base quality is available; no much larger clone lies one base away. TCRbeta CDR3 regions were amplified from genomic DNA using the immunoSEQ Assay, a bias-controlled multiplex PCR. Per the source publication's procedure: Within the assay, amplification of reference gene primers was used to estimate how many nucleated cells each sample contained. To quantify the absolute abundance of each unique TCRbeta CDR3 rearrangement, sequence reads were collapsed and filtered. For each sample, productive Simpson clonality was calculated by taking the square root of Simpson's diversity index across productive rearrangements. This immuneACCESS table, as held by TCRdb, lists in-frame sequences with V and J called but not all clones. Of the missing ones, under half trace to an unresolved V gene in checked studies; the others have no known cause. The V and J calls and clone size were taken over from that table, and D and trimming were inferred from the DNA. The sample yields some 160,000 clones; less than 90% were counted once. Jointly, the top ten make up roughly 4% of the sample.

This TCR came from a woman aged 65 to 85 with acute or convalescent COVID-19. Here the chain combines TRBV30 and TRBJ2-4; TRBD2 is a possible D gene, resting on 6 matching bases. Specimen: peripheral blood. In nucleotide form, the sequence is TGTGCCTGGAGTGTAAGTGTGGGGGGAGCCAAAAACATTCAGTACTTC. Its amino acids are CAWSVSVGGAKNIQYF.